The text below deals with one TCR beta chain. The antigen remains undetermined. This entry belongs to a study of T cell repertoires in cytomegalovirus infection. TCRdb analysed the reads with MiXCR anew, one entry per CDR3 protein. There are around 770,000 distinct CDR3 sequences in the sample; around 29% occur only once, and approximately 14% lies in the top ten. CDR1 SEHNR and CDR2 FQNEAQ come from the germline V gene (reference sequence). V shed 5 bases, J shed 3 bases, and the junction held 6 bases outside the gene matches. The CDR3 sequence is 15 residues long. The chain has TRBV7-9 and TRBJ1-4; 7 nucleotides agree with TRBD1. The TCR originated in a human donor in good health (CMV status not recorded). Some clones in this sample may be carry-over from other donors' samples. Sequences were derived from cultured CD8+ T cells from PBMCs, sampled from culture after CMV antigen stimulation. The CDR3 bases are TGTGCCAGCAGCCCCCCGGGGACAGCTAATGAAAAACTGTTTTTT. Its protein product is CASSPPGTANEKLFF.